A selection of T cell receptor beta chains follows, all from one sample in a study of lymphopenia after photon versus proton radiotherapy. TCRdb's copy holds only in-frame clones and misses some; the assay was immunoSEQ multiplex PCR. This table holds about 53,000 clones, around 82% found once. Material: peripheral blood, obtained from a patient treated with photon-based radiotherapy. The source is a man in his forties or fifties with gastric cancer. Both conserved end residues are part of each CDR3. A D gene is named only where the DNA matches it firmly. The size field is filled for only some rows; it gives once, few, many or a size class.

clone_size,v_call,j_call,d_call,cdr3_aa,cdr3_nt
-,TRBV30,TRBJ2-3,TRBD2,CAWNYASGSSDTQYF,TGTGCCTGGAATTATGCTAGCGGGAGCTCTGATACGCAGTATTTT
once,TRBV7-2,TRBJ1-2,-,CASRPYGDYGYTF,TGTGCCAGCAGACCCTACGGGGACTATGGCTACACCTTC
once,TRBV19,TRBJ2-3,TRBD2,CASSMQAGAGDTQYF,TGTGCCAGTAGTATGCAGGCGGGAGCGGGAGATACGCAGTATTTT
-,TRBV4-3,TRBJ2-7,-,CASSQDLGRISYEQYF,TGCGCCAGCAGCCAAGATCTAGGACGGATCTCCTACGAGCAGTACTTC
few,TRBV23-1,TRBJ2-1,-,CATRRGRFF,TGCGCCACAAGGCGCGGCAGGTTCTTC
-,TRBV18,TRBJ2-1,-,CASSPGLGSYNEQFF,TGTGCCAGCTCACCGGGGCTAGGATCCTACAATGAGCAGTTCTTC
-,TRBV5-4,TRBJ2-5,-,CASSFRDRKETQYF,TGTGCCAGCAGCTTCCGGGACCGTAAAGAGACCCAGTACTTC
-,TRBV5-1,TRBJ2-7,-,CASSYPGGGSYEQYF,TGCGCCAGCTCTTACCCCGGGGGCGGGAGCTACGAGCAGTACTTC
-,TRBV29-1,TRBJ1-3,-,CSVRRAGGNTIYF,TGCAGCGTTAGAAGGGCGGGTGGAAACACCATATATTTT
-,TRBV19,TRBJ2-7,-,CASSIRASVSSYEQYF,TGTGCCAGTAGTATACGAGCTAGCGTCAGCTCCTACGAGCAGTACTTC
-,TRBV7-6,TRBJ2-6,TRBD1,CASSLGTGTGANVLTF,TGTGCCAGCAGCTTGGGGACAGGGACTGGGGCCAACGTCCTGACTTTC
once,TRBV11-2,TRBJ2-2,TRBD2,CASSKLAGATGELFF,TGTGCCAGCAGCAAACTAGCGGGAGCGACCGGGGAGCTGTTTTTT
-,TRBV15,TRBJ2-1,-,CATSRDAGNEQFF,TGTGCCACCAGCAGGGACGCCGGGAATGAGCAGTTCTTC
-,TRBV30,TRBJ2-2,-,CAWSWQLNTGELFF,TGTGCCTGGAGTTGGCAGCTTAACACCGGGGAGCTGTTTTTT
-,TRBV6-5,TRBJ2-7,TRBD2,CASSYSPSGSYEQYF,TGTGCCAGCAGTTACTCGCCTAGCGGCTCCTACGAGCAGTACTTC
-,TRBV7-4,TRBJ2-7,-,CASSLLPSPYEQYF,TGTGCCAGCAGCTTATTACCATCACCCTACGAGCAGTACTTC
-,TRBV9,TRBJ2-4,-,CASSVGRLAKNIQYF,TGTGCCAGCAGCGTAGGACGGTTAGCCAAAAACATTCAGTACTTC
-,TRBV7-9,TRBJ2-7,TRBD2,CASSPKVGLAGANDEQYF,TGTGCCAGCAGCCCCAAAGTGGGACTAGCGGGAGCCAACGACGAGCAGTACTTC
-,TRBV5-1,TRBJ2-5,-,CASTGDWETQYF,TGCGCCAGCACTGGGGACTGGGAGACCCAGTACTTC
-,TRBV7-9,TRBJ2-7,TRBD2,CASSPGGGKAYEQYF,TGTGCCAGCAGCCCCGGGGGAGGGAAGGCTTACGAGCAGTACTTC
few,TRBV11-3,TRBJ2-3,-,CASSLTSSTDTQYF,TGTGCCAGCAGCTTAACATCTAGCACAGATACGCAGTATTTT
-,TRBV15,TRBJ1-5,-,CATSSLKAGPQHF,TGTGCCACCAGCAGCCTAAAGGCAGGTCCTCAGCATTTT
few,TRBV19,TRBJ2-3,TRBD2,CASSVLAITDTQYF,TGTGCCAGTAGCGTACTAGCGATCACAGATACGCAGTATTTT
few,TRBV19,TRBJ1-1,-,CASRTGTDLNTEAFF,TGTGCCAGTAGGACGGGGACGGACTTGAACACTGAAGCTTTCTTT
-,TRBV6-1,TRBJ1-5,-,CASSVGGSNQPQHF,TGTGCCAGCAGTGTTGGGGGGAGCAATCAGCCCCAGCATTTT
-,TRBV19,TRBJ2-1,-,CASSISGGSGPNEQFF,TGTGCCAGTAGTATAAGTGGAGGCTCCGGGCCCAATGAGCAGTTCTTC
-,TRBV29-1,TRBJ2-7,-,CSVEDRGYEQYF,TGCAGCGTTGAAGACAGGGGCTACGAGCAGTACTTC